The following is a TCR beta chain sequence with its context. This sample was taken from a study of T cell changes during pregnancy in multiple sclerosis. Method: immunoSEQ multiplex PCR; TCRdb's copy keeps in-frame clones and lacks some. The sample lists about 110,000 clones; 80% to 95% were seen once. The CDR3 is 14 amino acids. CDR1 SGHNT and CDR2 YYREEE come from the germline V gene (reference sequence). Trimming pared 4 bases from V and 8 bases from J, leaving 15 bases between. The specimen comprised peripheral blood, sampled in the third trimester of pregnancy. The clonotype originates from a female donor with multiple sclerosis, enrolled in a pregnancy study. This chain uses TRBV5-4 with TRBJ1-4; possible D gene TRBD1, 6 bases. The CDR3 DNA is TGTGCCAGCAGCCCGGACAGTTTGGGGGAAAAACTGTTTTTT. Protein: CASSPDSLGEKLFF.